This T cell receptor (beta chain) was recorded in a study of T cell repertoires in cytomegalovirus infection. Study information: Selected CMV epitopes included recently identified HLA-C-restricted ones as well as well-studied HLA-B-restricted ones. CMV infection together with matching HLA type was indicated by public TCR beta signatures.

General study points: In two of eight donors, the top clonotype was HLA-C-restricted CMV-specific. Carriers of CMV and the relevant HLA type were discriminated by public TCR beta frequency.

TCRdb ran MiXCR on the reads and lists one entry per CDR3 protein. The sample holds a few hundred thousand distinct CDR3 sequences, 22% seen once. Trimming took off 7 bases at V and 2 bases at J, with 14 bases between the two ends. Germline V gene data show CDR1 as MNHEY and CDR2 as SVGAGI. The CDR3 sequence is 14 residues long. A word on this clonotype: Its specificity is unknown.

The chain carries TRBV6-5 and TRBJ1-1, with a weak D call TRBD1 (5 bases). This clonotype originated in a human donor in good health (CMV status not recorded). Some clones in this sample may be carry-over from other donors' samples. The source material was cultured PBMCs, sampled from culture after CMV antigen stimulation. CDR3 nucleotides: TGTGCCAGCACTTTCGGGACGGCTAACACTGAAGCTTTCTTT. It codes for CASTFGTANTEAFF.